This T cell receptor beta chain was recovered during a study of beta chain features in type 1 diabetes. Study-level findings and limits: All four CD4+ subsets of Type 1 diabetes patients contained TCRB CDR3s that were moderately but significantly shorter. Whatever favoring of shorter templates PCR might show would apply equally to patients and controls.

Germline CDR1 is KGHSH and CDR2 is LQKENI. Trimming cost V 6 bases and J 4 bases, with 10 bases left between them. The CDR3 consists of 13 residues. TCRB transcripts that were expressed got sequenced, as all of the isolated RNA had been reverse transcribed. TCRdb's table, derived via immunoSEQ multiplex PCR, lists solely in-frame clones and lacks some. This sample has around 140,000 clones, with roughly a tenth found just once. Remarks on this clone: What it recognizes is unknown.

Material for sequencing was naive CD4+ T cells from blood. The V call is TRBV18, the J call TRBJ1-5; D unresolved. The receptor was derived from a man younger than 35 in good health. DNA of the CDR3: TGTGCCAGCTCCTCCGGGGAAAATCAGCCCCAGCATTTT. This sequence encodes CASSSGENQPQHF.